These 12 T cell receptor beta chains originate from one sample sequenced in a study of neurological immune-mediated disorders. TCRdb reprocessed the 5' RACE reads with MiXCR, giving one entry per CDR3 protein. The top ten hold over 15% of the sample, which has tens of thousands of distinct CDR3 sequences, under 20% seen once. What was sequenced was PBMCs. These receptors were taken from a woman aged 40 to 50 in good health.

This clonotype was counted at least ten times. This chain links TRBV7-9 with TRBJ2-1; 7 bases fit TRBD2. The germline gives CDR1 SEHNR, CDR2 FQNEAQ (reference sequence). Unmatched junction bases numbered 3, after V lost 10 bases and J lost 0 bases. The CDR3 has 13 residues. The CDR3 sequence: CATRGSSYNEQFF. CDR3 bases: TGTGCCACCCGCGGGAGCTCCTACAATGAGCAGTTCTTC.

At least ten counts were recorded for this clonotype. This chain joins TRBV4-3 and TRBJ2-2; 9 bases line up with TRBD1. This CDR3 region has 17 residues. Germline V gene data show CDR1 as LGHNA and CDR2 as YSLEER. J lost 5 bases, V lost 0 bases, and 7 bases had no gene match. In nucleotides, the CDR3 is TGCGCCAGCAGCCAAGATCCGGGACAGGGAATGACCGGGGAGCTGTTTTTT. The encoded protein is CASSQDPGQGMTGELFF.

The chain recombines TRBV28 with TRBJ1-1; D possibly corresponds to TRBD1 (6 bases). Looked up from germline, CDR1 is MDHEN and CDR2 is SYDVKM. Trimming shortened V by 8 bases and J by 11 bases, and 21 bases separated the two germline ends. The CDR3 is made up of 13 amino acids. CDR3 in DNA: TGTGCCAGCGGTGCTGGGGGGCTGACTTACGCTTTCTTT. This sequence encodes CASGAGGLTYAFF. The full variable domain, in which reference TRBV28 and TRBJ1-1 provide the parts outside the CDR3, is DVKVTQSSRYLVKRTGEKVFLECVQDMDHENMFWYRQDPGLGLRLIYFSYDVKMKEKGDIPEGYSVSREKKERFSLILESASTNQTSMYLCASGAGGLTYAFFGQGTRLTVV.

This clonotype was recorded at least ten times. V gene TRBV6-2 or TRBV6-3 combines with J gene TRBJ2-3; a possible D gene is TRBD2 (6 bases). This CDR3 is built from 13 residues. Trimming removed 2 bases at V and 4 bases at J, with 7 bases between. The germline V gene encodes CDR1 MNHEY and CDR2 SVGEGT. The CDR3, as DNA: TGTGCCAGCAGTTACGGAGGGCCAGATACGCAGTATTTT. Translation: CASSYGGPDTQYF.

This clonotype appeared a few times. The chain has TRBV30 and TRBJ2-7, with TRBD1 matching over 8 bases. The CDR3 is made up of 14 amino acids. The junction had 12 bases not matched to a gene; V was cut back by 4 bases and J by 7 bases. Germline V gene lookup returns CDR1 GTSNPN and CDR2 SVGIG (reference sequence). The CDR3 region has the DNA TGTGCCTGGAACCCGTATCAGGGGGCTTCGGAGCAGTACTTC. Residues: CAWNPYQGASEQYF.

This clonotype was picked up many times. The chain links TRBV7-9 to TRBJ2-5; 8 nucleotides agree with TRBD2. The ends lost 4 bases at V and 5 bases at J; junction bases unmatched: 6. CDR3 size: 14 residues. Germline-derived CDR1 and CDR2 are SEHNR and FQNEAQ (reference sequence). CDR3 bases: TGTGCCAGCAGCTGGGGGACTAGTGGGGAGACCCAGTACTTC. This translates into CASSWGTSGETQYF.

The genes are TRBV6-2 or TRBV6-3 and TRBJ1-5, with a possible D match to TRBD1 (6 bases). Germline CDR1 MNHEY, CDR2 SVGEGT. This CDR3 has 15 amino acids. Deletions cut 7 bases from V and 3 bases from J, with 16 bases between. CDR3 in amino acids: CASTGAPLINQPQHF. The CDR3, as DNA: TGTGCCAGCACGGGGGCCCCATTGATCAATCAGCCCCAGCATTTT.

Note on this clonotype: A read error may explain this, as a much larger clone is one base away. This chain connects TRBV12-5 to TRBJ2-4; D is undetermined. The CDR3 sequence is 17 residues long. Trimming took off 0 bases at V and 3 bases at J, with 15 bases between the two ends. Germline lookup yields CDR1 LGHNT and CDR2 FRNRAP. CDR3: CASGLVSGYEDKNIQYF. The CDR3 DNA reads TGTGCTAGTGGTTTGGTATCGGGTTATGAAGACAAAAACATTCAGTACTTC.

There are many counts of this clonotype. The chain's CDR3 is CSARDSGPLHF. CDR3 nucleotides: TGCAGTGCTAGGGACAGCGGACCCCTCCACTTT. V and J are TRBV20-1 and TRBJ1-6; a possible D gene is TRBD1 (6 bases). The CDR3 sequence is 11 residues long. V lost 3 bases and J lost 12, with 9 bases in between. Germline loops: CDR1 DFQATT, CDR2 SNEGSKA (reference sequence).

In its sample, this clonotype was seen many times. The chain recombines TRBV20-1 with TRBJ2-3; D is possibly TRBD1 (6 bases). CDR1 and CDR2 (germline): DFQATT, SNEGSKA (reference sequence). The CDR3 has 16 amino acids. Deletions cut 4 bases from V and 5 bases from J, with 22 bases between. CDR3 sequence (DNA): TGCAGTGCTACGGGCAGTTGGCAGGGGAGAGTAGATACGCAGTATTTT. Protein sequence: CSATGSWQGRVDTQYF.

This clonotype has more than one count but fewer than ten. V gene TRBV20-1 combines with J gene TRBJ1-5; TRBD1 is a possible D gene (6 bases). The germline V and J ends were trimmed by 6 bases and 0 bases, with 15 bases remaining between them. CDR1 DFQATT and CDR2 SNEGSKA come from the germline V gene (reference sequence). The CDR3 is 15 amino acids. The CDR3 region is CSAQKGESSNQPQHF. CDR3 in DNA: TGCAGTGCCCAGAAGGGGGAGAGTAGCAATCAGCCCCAGCATTTT.

This clonotype showed up just a few times. The DNA for the CDR3 is TGCAGTGCTAGAGCGCAGCGGGGGGGCCCTGAGCAGTTCTTC. Protein sequence: CSARAQRGGPEQFF. The chain carries TRBV20-1 and TRBJ2-1; 10 bases agree with TRBD2. The CDR3 spans 14 residues. Germline V gene lookup returns CDR1 DFQATT and CDR2 SNEGSKA (reference sequence). V trimming: 1 base; J trimming: 9 bases; junction bases outside the gene matches: 6.